Listed below are T cell receptor beta chains from one sample, sequenced in a study of blood T cell repertoires in COVID-19. Only in-frame clones appear in the TCRdb table, and some are missing; sequencing was by immunoSEQ multiplex PCR. The sample has 90,000 to 120,000 clones, 60% to 85% seen once. What was sequenced was peripheral blood. All receptors derive from a man between 65 and 85 years old with acute or convalescent COVID-19. The CDR3 runs from the conserved cysteine through the conserved F or W. The order of the fields is V gene, CDR3 protein.

TRBV27 | CASSPDVGLEKLFF
TRBV7-8 | CASSLSRGSFGAGELFF
TRBV5-1 | CASSRGGQGRLDYGYTF
TRBV2 | CASRLQGAAGELFF
TRBV4-1 | CASSQGGQGLGNTIYF
TRBV29-1 | CSVQGGQETQYF
TRBV19 | CATVEVFKGPLNQPQHF
TRBV19 | CASTATGVNTGELFF
TRBV7-9 | CASSPRAEQFF
TRBV29-1 | CSALSQGYEQYF
TRBV10-3 | CATKGSRGPTDTQYF
TRBV4-3 | CASSRDARTGGSQPQHF
TRBV28 | CASSPPTAGYEQYF
TRBV13 | CASSFETGPTLYNEQFF
TRBV5-1 | CASSLEAGANTEAFF
TRBV7-8 | CASSDVGAPSETQYF
TRBV6-1 | CASSALTGEGNQPQHF
TRBV3-1/TRBV3-2 | CASSQVQSTSGNTIYF
TRBV7-9 | CASSSRDRGNYGYTF
TRBV12-5 | CASGSGTFSTDTQYF
TRBV18 | CASSPSIQGPSSALHF
TRBV24-1 | CATSDLGVKTGGFDYEQYF
TRBV18 | CASSPRQRGGPYNEQFF
TRBV2 | CASSFFSGQGLAMGREDTQYF
TRBV7-2 | CASSRDRAVTGELFF
TRBV24-1 | CATSDSSKGDNQPQHF
TRBV14 | CASSPPGVTSTDTQYF
TRBV5-1 | CASSLELRGQGANYGYTF
TRBV6-6 | CASSRPPGFSYNSPLHF
TRBV4-3 | CASSQSNLGQGNTIYF
TRBV5-1 | CASSLKVGGADGYTF
TRBV6-4 | CASSEGVNTEAFF
TRBV27 | CASRDWEQGREKLFF
TRBV12-5 | CASGLQAIGELFF
TRBV6-5 | CASQGGGYEQYF
TRBV5-8 | CASSLPGQDGYTF
TRBV11-2 | CASSTGQGKMNTEAFF
TRBV13 | CASSARGDTDTQYF
TRBV4-1 | CASSLDRGYEQYF
TRBV2 | CASSEDRGNEQFF
TRBV7-3 | CASSLQNQSPLHF
TRBV5-5 | CASSFTAVDRLNTEAFF
TRBV5-8 | CASSLEWDREAFF
TRBV10-3 | CAISGQGVDQPQHF
TRBV6-2/TRBV6-3 | CASSSEVSGQGRELNQPQHF
TRBV29-1 | CSVAPTDTQYF
TRBV6-5 | CASSSRTGGRNEQFF
TRBV5-1 | CASMEAGHTDTQYF
TRBV19 | CASSIGTGDTNGELFF
TRBV6-5 | CASRLGQGNNEQFF
TRBV19 | CASSTGTSGGYPEQFF
TRBV6-5 | CASRQGANGNTIYF
TRBV11-2 | CASSQGQFYEQYF
TRBV7-8 | CASSSQTGGDSPLHF